One T cell receptor (beta chain) is described in this entry. The entry originates in a study of blood T cell repertoires in COVID-19. Study details: From T cells, B-cell-depleted T cells, or PBMCs came the material, which was cDNA or gDNA.

Source study methods: From reference gene primer amplification, estimates of nucleated cell counts were derived. The repertoire was sequenced with immunoSEQ multiplex PCR; TCRdb's copy has only in-frame clones and lacks some. V and J calls and clone size come straight from that table; D and trimming were deduced from the DNA. Altogether approximately 50,000 clones are present, approximately 84% being singletons, with the ten largest covering roughly 18%. The ends lost 2 bases at V and 0 bases at J; junction bases unmatched: 4. The CDR3 sequence is 15 residues long. Germline V gives CDR1 SGHDT, CDR2 YYEEEE.

The chain combines TRBV5-6 with TRBJ2-7; 8 nucleotides align to TRBD1. The receptor's source is a man in his sixties or seventies with active COVID-19. The specimen was peripheral blood. The CDR3 loop reads CASSFGTGGSYEQYF. The CDR3 coding sequence is TGTGCCAGCAGCTTTGGGACAGGAGGCTCCTACGAGCAGTACTTC.